This T cell receptor beta chain was captured in a study of blood T cell repertoires in COVID-19. Study at large: Some COVID-19 samples were acute and others convalescent; all came from the United States, Italy and Spain.

TCRdb's table, derived via immunoSEQ multiplex PCR, lists solely in-frame clones and lacks some. The sample records over 350,000 clones, 88% being singletons. Recovered status applied to Cohort 3 donors who had two consecutive negative PCRs. It also applied to those with clearance or with symptom resolution. V was clipped by 7 bases and J by 0 bases, with 4 bases between them. The CDR3 is made up of 13 amino acids. The J gene is TRBJ1-6, the V gene TRBV12-3 or TRBV12-4; no clear D. What was sequenced was PBMCs or T cells enriched from blood (not recorded which). This clonotype was sampled from a woman aged 18-29 years who had recovered from COVID-19. The CDR3 sequence is CASTSSYNSPLHF. The CDR3 DNA reads as TGTGCCAGCACTAGCTCCTATAATTCACCCCTCCACTTT.